This entry concerns a single T cell receptor beta chain. Trimming left V 0 bases short and J 0 bases short, with 9 bases between. CDR3 length: 15 residues. CDR1 SGHRS and CDR2 YFSETQ come from the germline V gene. PBMCs were cryopreserved, and 1.5 to 2 micrograms of genomic DNA from them went into TCR beta libraries. These data belong to a study of cytotoxic CD8 clonotypes in ibrutinib-treated CLL. Across the whole study: By median around 70 months, 12 had progressed and about 14 stayed remitted; responses had been 2 complete and roughly 25 partial.

Some clones are missing from TCRdb's copy, which holds only in-frame ones; the method was immunoSEQ multiplex PCR. The sample has about 130,000 clones, about four fifths seen once. This specimen consisted of PBMCs, obtained after 12 months of ibrutinib treatment. The source of this sequence is a human donor with chronic lymphocytic leukemia. The chain couples TRBV5-1 to TRBJ2-5, with a weak D call TRBD1 (6 bases). CDR3 loop: CASSLAQGNQETQYF. The CDR3 DNA reads as TGCGCCAGCAGCTTGGCTCAGGGGAACCAAGAGACCCAGTACTTC.